The source of this T cell receptor (beta chain) is a study of response to subunit inactivated influenza vaccine (dated by TCRdb to the late 2010s). About the investigation overall: To follow how T cells responded to a trivalent subunit inactivated influenza vaccine, the researchers relied on deep quantitative profiling of the T cell receptor repertoire.

The receptor library was made with RT-PCR. TCRdb lists the instrument as Illumina HiSeq 2500. TCRdb ran its own pipeline on the public reads, namely fastp trimming at Q25 and MiXCR clone calling, and kept in-frame beta chains. Rows matching on CDR3 protein sequence are summarized as one entry with the most common DNA and genes. The sample data list roughly 540,000 distinct CDR3 sequences, and under 30% of these were observed just once. About 3% of the sample is in the top ten clones. Concerning this clonotype itself: Its antigen has not been determined. Base qualities are missing; no much larger clone stands one base away.

Reading the germline V gene gives CDR1 KGHSH and CDR2 LQKENI. Including cysteine and phenylalanine, the CDR3 has 13 amino acids. Kept here is only the CDR3 DNA, which spans 39 bases and is read in frame from base 1. The V end loses 3 bases and the J end loses 0 bases, and a stretch of 5 bases separates them. Overall study results and their limits: According to the authors, only a limited number of new T cells may be recruited by each seasonal influenza vaccination.

These records were also assigned to another study, of T cells expressing NK-cell markers. Per that second paper: TCR beta cDNA libraries were made by 5'RACE template switching that added a universal primer site and unique molecular identifiers. TCR beta-chain repertoires were profiled in sorted CD3+CD56+NKG2C+, CD3+CD56+NKG2C- and CD3+CD56-NKG2C+ T-cell subsets from eight donors. Among the eight sequenced donors, seven were HCMV-seropositive and one was HCMV-seronegative. In several experiments an anti-gammadeltaTCR antibody was added to restrict sorting to alphabetaTCR-expressing T cells. In over five donors, the dominant CD3+CD56+NKG2C+ clonotypes were among the top 10 CD8+ clonotypes and accounted for about 1.0-8% of CD8+ T cells. Those dominant clonotypes were again the most abundant among CD3+CD56-NKG2C+ cells in a handful of donors, at about 25-60.1%. Whether the expanded NKG2C-expressing T cell clones were specific for HCMV antigens remained unclear. All eight donors whose samples were sequenced were randomly selected healthy volunteers, three of them men and five women. HCMV-specific IgG was detected in serum with a commercial ELISA kit to determine HCMV serostatus. Peripheral blood mononuclear cells were isolated from blood by Ficoll density gradient centrifugation. Using Miltenyi isolation kits, CD4+ and CD8+ T cells were isolated from PBMC through magnetic immunoseparation. Synthesis of cDNA was primed from the TCR beta constant segment and was followed by two consecutive PCR amplification steps. Illumina HiSeq 2000/2500, MiSeq or NextSeq was used to sequence libraries as 2 x 150 bp reads. MIGEC was used to demultiplex reads and group the reads by UMI, and MiTCR was used to assemble and quantify clonotypes. To remove erroneous sequences, TCR cDNA sequences were retained only when supported by two or more reads. Downstream repertoire analysis used the tcR package, and clonotypes were matched across fractions by CDR3 nucleotide sequence plus V segment. VDJmatch was used to annotate antigen specificity against VDJdb, with one amino acid substitution allowed in CDR3.

Recombination connected TRBV18 to TRBJ2-5; the D gene is unclear. This receptor was taken from a man aged 50 or older who received an inactivated influenza vaccine. Donor details come from another sample of the same person, matched by shared clones. The source material was CD4+ T cells sorted from PBMCs, sampled 12 days after vaccination. CDR3 reads: CASSPPYQETQYF. The nucleotide sequence reads TGTGCCAGCTCACCCCCGTACCAAGAGACCCAGTACTTC.